This TCR beta chain was obtained from a study of blood T cell repertoires in COVID-19. The germline V and J ends were trimmed by 1 base and 8 bases, with 7 bases remaining between them. The germline CDR1 and CDR2 sequences are SGHRS and YFSETQ. The CDR3 covers 12 residues. Data came from immunoSEQ multiplex PCR; TCRdb stores just in-frame clones and leaves some out. The data contain about 15,000 clones, around 89% of them singletons. The sequenced material came from peripheral blood. This chain links TRBV5-1 with TRBJ2-1; D ambiguous. The TCR sequence derives from a human donor in a cohort sampled during active COVID-19. The CDR3 sequence is CASSLSLDEQFF. As DNA, the CDR3 is TGCGCCAGCAGCTTGTCACTCGATGAGCAGTTCTTC.